This T cell receptor beta chain was obtained from a study of T cell responses to AZD1222 COVID-19 vaccine. Assay: immunoSEQ multiplex PCR; the TCRdb copy retains only in-frame clones and omits some. This table has about 92,000 clones, under 90% appearing once. The CDR3 totals 12 residues. V dropped 9 bases and J dropped 6 bases, with 13 bases sitting between them. Germline V gene data show CDR1 as LNHDA and CDR2 as SQIVND (reference sequence). The specimen was peripheral blood, collected on day 0 of AZD1222 vaccination. This chain links TRBV19 with TRBJ2-3; D unresolved. This receptor was taken from an adult in good health. CDR3: CASQFPGDTQYF. The CDR3 nucleotides are TGTGCCAGCCAGTTTCCGGGTGATACGCAGTATTTT.